The rows below give T cell receptor beta chains drawn from one sample of a study of T-cell reconstitution after alpha-beta-depleted transplantation in children. TCRdb fed the PCR reads into MiXCR, producing one record per CDR3 protein. The sample lists approximately 350,000 distinct CDR3 sequences, more than 10% seen once, with 3.5% to 4.5% in the top ten. The sequenced sample was PBMCs, obtained from the stem cell graft. Receptor source: a human donor who donated a stem cell graft to a child with Fanconi anemia. CDR3s include the opening cysteine and the closing phenylalanine or tryptophan. A D gene is named only where the DNA matches it firmly. Rows give clone size only sometimes, using once, few, many, or a class for an expanded clone.

J gene	D gene	clone size	CDR3 length	V gene	CDR3 protein	CDR3 DNA
TRBJ1-1	NA	NA	15	TRBV14	CASSQDQRWGAEAFF	TGTGCCAGCAGCCAAGATCAGCGTTGGGGCGCTGAAGCTTTCTTT
TRBJ2-2	NA	many	15	TRBV7-7	CASSLGLSNTGELFF	TGTGCTAGCAGCTTAGGACTGTCGAACACCGGGGAGCTGTTTTTT
TRBJ1-4	NA	NA	13	TRBV12-3/TRBV12-4	CATCLGRYEKLFF	TGTGCCACCTGTCTAGGTCGATATGAAAAACTGTTTTTT
TRBJ2-1	NA	NA	21	TRBV20-1	CCARDRACLRVQALYYNEQFF	TGCTGTGCTAGAGATCGGGCCTGCTTGAGGGTTCAAGCCCTGTACTACAATGAGCAGTTCTTC
TRBJ1-1	NA	many	13	TRBV5-6	CASSLGIYNEAFF	TGTGCCAGCAGCTTGGGTATTTACAATGAAGCTTTCTTT
TRBJ2-4	NA	NA	14	TRBV4-3	CASSQETGWDIQYF	TGCGCCAGCAGCCAAGAAACGGGTTGGGACATTCAGTACTTC
TRBJ1-1	NA	few	16	TRBV7-9	CASSFSTPVGDTEAFF	TGTGCCAGCAGCTTTAGTACGCCCGTGGGGGACACTGAAGCTTTCTTT
TRBJ1-6	NA	NA	15	TRBV20-1	CSAVTVNGGNSPLHF	TGCAGTGCCGTGACAGTGAATGGTGGTAATTCACCCCTCCACTTT
TRBJ2-7	NA	NA	14	TRBV12-3/TRBV12-4	CASSPRDGHYEQYF	TGTGCCAGCAGTCCCCGGGACGGGCACTACGAGCAGTACTTC
TRBJ1-1	NA	many	13	TRBV28	CASTTWQNTEAFF	TGTGCCAGCACCACATGGCAGAACACTGAAGCTTTCTTT
TRBJ1-2	NA	NA	14	TRBV20-1	CSAREVRAYYGYTF	TGCAGTGCTAGAGAAGTCCGGGCATACTATGGCTACACCTTC
TRBJ1-3	NA	NA	11	TRBV29-1	CSVKPGNTIYF	TGCAGCGTTAAACCCGGAAACACCATATATTTT
TRBJ1-2	TRBD1	few	20	TRBV3-1	CASSQEQDSGTVIANYGYTF	TGTGCCAGCAGCCAAGAACAAGATTCCGGGACAGTTATAGCTAACTATGGCTACACCTTC
TRBJ2-1	NA	few	14	TRBV20-1	CSASTDYSYNEQFF	TGCAGTGCTTCGACGGATTACTCCTACAATGAGCAGTTCTTC
TRBJ1-1	TRBD1	NA	16	TRBV6-2/TRBV6-3	CASSYSRQGVNTEAFF	TGTGCCAGCAGTTACTCGCGACAGGGGGTGAACACTGAAGCTTTCTTT
TRBJ2-5	TRBD2	many	15	TRBV9	CASSGGLAGEETQYF	TGTGCCAGCAGCGGAGGACTAGCGGGGGAGGAGACCCAGTACTTC
TRBJ1-1	NA	many	13	TRBV10-1	CASKQSMNTEAFF	TGCGCCAGCAAACAGAGCATGAACACTGAAGCTTTCTTT
TRBJ2-7	NA	NA	14	TRBV7-9	CASSLSLTTYEQYF	TGTGCCAGCAGCTTATCACTTACTACCTACGAGCAGTACTTC
TRBJ1-4	TRBD1	few	14	TRBV5-1	CASSYGQEDEKLFF	TGCGCCAGCAGTTACGGACAGGAAGATGAAAAACTGTTTTTT
TRBJ2-5	NA	few	14	TRBV20-1	CSAPKGRDQETQYF	TGCAGTGCTCCAAAGGGGCGGGACCAAGAGACCCAGTACTTC
TRBJ2-5	TRBD1	NA	13	TRBV29-1	CSVEADRGETQYF	TGCAGCGTTGAAGCTGACAGGGGGGAGACCCAGTACTTC
TRBJ1-4	TRBD1	few	13	TRBV18	CASSRTGVEKLFF	TGTGCCAGCTCCCGGACAGGGGTTGAAAAACTGTTTTTT
TRBJ2-1	NA	many	14	TRBV5-1	CASSLKQEWGEQFF	TGCGCCAGCAGCTTGAAACAGGAGTGGGGTGAGCAGTTCTTC
TRBJ2-1	NA	NA	15	TRBV7-6	CASSNGGPSNNEQFF	TGTGCCAGCAGTAATGGGGGACCGTCAAACAATGAGCAGTTCTTC
TRBJ1-1	NA	many	13	TRBV5-1	CASRAGRNTEAFF	TGCGCCAGCAGGGCGGGGAGGAACACTGAAGCTTTCTTT
TRBJ1-2	NA	few	14	TRBV9	CASSVAGNNYGYTF	TGTGCCAGCAGCGTAGCAGGAAACAACTATGGCTACACCTTC
TRBJ1-2	NA	NA	15	TRBV24-1	CATSDLKQGYYGYTF	TGTGCCACCAGTGATTTAAAGCAGGGCTACTATGGCTACACCTTC
TRBJ2-2	NA	few	15	TRBV10-3	CAISFEGLSTGELFF	TGTGCCATCAGTTTCGAGGGGCTAAGCACCGGGGAGCTGTTTTTT
TRBJ1-4	TRBD1	few	19	TRBV2	CASSLRPLGQGTTNEKLFF	TGTGCCAGCAGTCTGAGACCACTCGGACAGGGGACAACTAATGAAAAACTGTTTTTT
TRBJ2-7	TRBD1	few	14	TRBV27	CASYRGWVSYEQYF	TGTGCCAGCTACAGGGGTTGGGTTTCCTACGAGCAGTACTTC
TRBJ1-1	TRBD1	NA	14	TRBV13	CASSFESQGAEAFF	TGTGCCAGCAGCTTCGAATCACAGGGGGCAGAAGCTTTCTTT
TRBJ2-2	NA	many	14	TRBV7-9	CASSLGLVPGELFF	TGTGCCAGCAGCTTAGGACTAGTCCCCGGGGAGCTGTTTTTT
TRBJ2-5	NA	NA	16	TRBV11-2	CASSLELGLLKETQYF	TGTGCCAGCAGCTTAGAACTGGGGCTGTTAAAAGAGACCCAGTACTTC
TRBJ2-3	NA	NA	14	TRBV10-3	CATIPGAPTDTQYF	TGTGCCACCATACCGGGGGCCCCCACAGATACGCAGTATTTT
TRBJ2-1	NA	NA	15	TRBV19	CASSMSRGHLNEQFF	TGTGCCAGTAGCATGTCCCGAGGACACCTCAATGAGCAGTTCTTC
TRBJ2-1	NA	many	12	TRBV20-1	CSARAAYNEQFF	TGCAGTGCTAGAGCTGCATACAATGAGCAGTTCTTC
TRBJ1-2	TRBD1	few	15	TRBV28	CASSLPGQGHYGYTF	TGTGCCAGCAGTCTTCCAGGACAGGGACACTATGGCTACACCTTC
TRBJ2-2	NA	NA	13	TRBV18	CASDHRNTGELFF	TGTGCCAGTGATCACAGGAACACCGGGGAGCTGTTTTTT
TRBJ2-7	TRBD1	NA	12	TRBV7-2	CASSSGTAEQYF	TGTGCCAGCAGCTCCGGGACAGCCGAGCAGTACTTC
TRBJ2-1	NA	few	14	TRBV18	CASSGQGSYNEQFF	TGTGCCAGCTCAGGGCAGGGCTCCTACAATGAGCAGTTCTTC
TRBJ2-1	NA	NA	15	TRBV18	CASSPGVKVEDEQFF	TGTGCCAGCTCCCCGGGGGTAAAAGTGGAGGATGAGCAGTTCTTC
TRBJ2-7	NA	once	12	TRBV12-3/TRBV12-4	CASSLNHIEQYF	TGTGCCAGCAGTTTAAACCACATCGAGCAGTACTTC
TRBJ2-2	NA	many	16	TRBV7-7	CASSGIYSANTGELFF	TGTGCTAGCAGCGGTATCTACTCGGCGAACACCGGGGAGCTGTTTTTT
TRBJ2-3	TRBD2	few	19	TRBV11-3	CASSQRWGLAGGPPDTQYF	TGTGCCAGCAGCCAGAGGTGGGGACTAGCGGGGGGGCCCCCAGATACGCAGTATTTT
TRBJ1-1	NA	many	13	TRBV29-1	CSVVPDMNTEAFF	TGCAGCGTTGTGCCGGATATGAACACTGAAGCTTTCTTT
TRBJ2-3	NA	few	15	TRBV5-6	CASSLEMLGTDTQYF	TGTGCCAGCAGCTTAGAAATGCTGGGGACAGATACGCAGTATTTT
TRBJ2-1	TRBD2	few	16	TRBV5-1	CASSWAATAGGNEQFF	TGCGCCAGCAGCTGGGCCGCGACAGCGGGGGGCAATGAGCAGTTCTTC
TRBJ2-5	NA	few	13	TRBV6-2/TRBV6-3	CASTKTRAETQYF	TGTGCCAGCACCAAAACCCGAGCGGAGACCCAGTACTTC
TRBJ2-3	NA	NA	14	TRBV5-1	CASSLFLSTDTQYF	TGCGCCAGCAGCTTATTTCTTTCCACAGATACGCAGTATTTT
TRBJ2-3	TRBD2	many	16	TRBV7-9	CASSLGRLAEADTQYF	TGTGCCAGCAGCTTAGGGCGGCTAGCGGAAGCAGATACGCAGTATTTT
TRBJ1-1	NA	few	15	TRBV6-5	CASSYSPGVNTEAFF	TGTGCCAGCAGTTACTCCCCGGGGGTGAATACTGAAGCTTTCTTT
TRBJ1-1	TRBD1	few	17	TRBV5-1	CASSSTGDPGMGTEAFF	TGCGCCAGCAGCAGCACAGGGGACCCTGGGATGGGGACTGAAGCTTTCTTT
TRBJ1-2	TRBD1	many	14	TRBV10-2	CASSNGQDFFGYTF	TGCGCCAGCAGTAATGGACAGGATTTTTTTGGCTACACCTTC
TRBJ1-1	TRBD1	NA	18	TRBV5-1	CASSPGQGARGPNTEAFF	TGCGCCAGCAGCCCGGGACAGGGGGCGAGGGGGCCGAACACTGAAGCTTTCTTT